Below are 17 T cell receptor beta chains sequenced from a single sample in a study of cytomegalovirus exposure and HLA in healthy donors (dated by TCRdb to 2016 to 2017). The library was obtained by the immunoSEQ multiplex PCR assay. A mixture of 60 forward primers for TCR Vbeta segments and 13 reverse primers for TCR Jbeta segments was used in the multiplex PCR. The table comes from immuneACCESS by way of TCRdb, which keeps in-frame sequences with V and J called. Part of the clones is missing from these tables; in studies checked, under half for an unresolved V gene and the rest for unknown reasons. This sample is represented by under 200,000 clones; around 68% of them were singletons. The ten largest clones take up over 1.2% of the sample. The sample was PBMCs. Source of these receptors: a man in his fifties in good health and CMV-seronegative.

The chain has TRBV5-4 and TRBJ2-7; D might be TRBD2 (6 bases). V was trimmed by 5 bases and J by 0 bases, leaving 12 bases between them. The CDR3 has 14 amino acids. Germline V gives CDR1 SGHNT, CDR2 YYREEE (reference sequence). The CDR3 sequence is CASSPGELSYEQYF. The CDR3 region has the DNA TGTGCCAGCAGTCCGGGGGAGCTCTCCTACGAGCAGTACTTC.

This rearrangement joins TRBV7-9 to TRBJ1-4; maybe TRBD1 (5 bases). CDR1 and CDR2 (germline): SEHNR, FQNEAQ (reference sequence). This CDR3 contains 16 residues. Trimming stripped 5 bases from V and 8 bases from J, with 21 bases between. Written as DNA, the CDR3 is TGTGCCAGCAGCGTTACGCCGGGACGGGAGAGGGAAAAACTGTTTTTT. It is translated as CASSVTPGREREKLFF.

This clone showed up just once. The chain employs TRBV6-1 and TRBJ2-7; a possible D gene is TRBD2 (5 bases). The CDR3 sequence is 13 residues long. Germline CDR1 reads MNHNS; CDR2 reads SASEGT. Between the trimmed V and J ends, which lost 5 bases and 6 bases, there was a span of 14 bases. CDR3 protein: CASSLTSFAEQYF. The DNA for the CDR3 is TGTGCCAGCAGTTTAACTAGTTTCGCCGAGCAGTACTTC.

The CDR3 loop is CAISESKTADRLQETQYF. The CDR3 coding sequence is TGTGCCATCAGTGAGTCAAAGACAGCCGACCGCCTCCAAGAGACCCAGTACTTC. V and J are TRBV10-3 and TRBJ2-5; TRBD1 is a possible D gene (5 bases). Germline CDR1 is ENHRY and CDR2 is SYGVKD. V was cut by 0 bases and J by 1 base, with 18 bases left in between. The CDR3 sequence is 18 residues long.

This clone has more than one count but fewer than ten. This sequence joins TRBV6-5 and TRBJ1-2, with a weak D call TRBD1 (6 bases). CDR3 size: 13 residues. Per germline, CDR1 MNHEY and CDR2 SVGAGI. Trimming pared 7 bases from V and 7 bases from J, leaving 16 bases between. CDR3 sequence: CASTLRGFGGYTF. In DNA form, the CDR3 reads TGTGCCAGCACCCTCAGGGGTTTTGGTGGCTACACCTTC.

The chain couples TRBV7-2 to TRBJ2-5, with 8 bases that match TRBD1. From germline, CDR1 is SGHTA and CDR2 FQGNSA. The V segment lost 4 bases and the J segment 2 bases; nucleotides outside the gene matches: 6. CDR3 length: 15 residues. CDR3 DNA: TGTGCCAGCAGCTCAGGCAGGGGGCCTCAAGAGACCCAGTACTTC. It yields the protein CASSSGRGPQETQYF.

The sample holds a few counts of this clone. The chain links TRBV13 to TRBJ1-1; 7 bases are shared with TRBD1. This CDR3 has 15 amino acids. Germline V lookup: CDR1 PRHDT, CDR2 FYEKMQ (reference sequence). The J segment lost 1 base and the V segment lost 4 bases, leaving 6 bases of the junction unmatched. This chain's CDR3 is CASSSTGDGNTEAFF. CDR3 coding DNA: TGTGCCAGCAGCTCCACAGGGGACGGGAACACTGAAGCTTTCTTT. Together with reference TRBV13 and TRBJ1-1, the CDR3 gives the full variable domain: AAGVIQSPRHLIKEKRETATLKCYPIPRHDTVYWYQQGPGQDPQFLISFYEKMQSDKGSIPDRFSAQQFSDYHSELNMSSLELGDSALYFCASSSTGDGNTEAFFGQGTRLTVV.

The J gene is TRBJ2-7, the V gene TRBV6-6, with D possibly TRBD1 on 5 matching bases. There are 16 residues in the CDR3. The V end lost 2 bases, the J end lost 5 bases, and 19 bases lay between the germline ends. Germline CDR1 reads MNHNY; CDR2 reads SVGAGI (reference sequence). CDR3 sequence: CASSYGWGSPAHEQYF. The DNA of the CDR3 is TGTGCCAGCAGTTACGGTTGGGGCTCCCCAGCCCACGAGCAGTACTTC.

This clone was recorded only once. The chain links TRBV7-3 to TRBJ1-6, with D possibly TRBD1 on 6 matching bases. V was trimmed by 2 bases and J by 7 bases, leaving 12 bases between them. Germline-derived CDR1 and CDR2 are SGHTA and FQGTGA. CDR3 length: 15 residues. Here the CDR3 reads CASSLETGWNSPLHF. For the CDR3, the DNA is TGTGCCAGCAGCTTAGAAACAGGGTGGAATTCACCCCTCCACTTT.

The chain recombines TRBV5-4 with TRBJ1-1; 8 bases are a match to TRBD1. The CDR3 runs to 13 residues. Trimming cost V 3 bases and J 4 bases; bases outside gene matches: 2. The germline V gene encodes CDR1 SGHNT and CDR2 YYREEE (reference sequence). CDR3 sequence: CASSSGTGTEAFF. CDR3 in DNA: TGTGCCAGCAGCTCCGGGACAGGCACTGAAGCTTTCTTT.

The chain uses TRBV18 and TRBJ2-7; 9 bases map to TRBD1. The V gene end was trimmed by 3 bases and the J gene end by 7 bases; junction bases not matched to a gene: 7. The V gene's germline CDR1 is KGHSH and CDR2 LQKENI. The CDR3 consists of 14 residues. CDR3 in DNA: TGTGCCAGCTCACCGGGACAGGGCTTAGGGGAGCAGTACTTC. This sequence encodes CASSPGQGLGEQYF.

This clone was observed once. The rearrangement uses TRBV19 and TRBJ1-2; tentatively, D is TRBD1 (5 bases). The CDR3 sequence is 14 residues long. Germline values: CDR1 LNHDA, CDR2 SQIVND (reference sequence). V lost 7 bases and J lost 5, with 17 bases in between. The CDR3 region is CASTFPGPRYGYTF. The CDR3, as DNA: TGTGCCAGTACTTTCCCAGGGCCACGGTATGGCTACACCTTC.

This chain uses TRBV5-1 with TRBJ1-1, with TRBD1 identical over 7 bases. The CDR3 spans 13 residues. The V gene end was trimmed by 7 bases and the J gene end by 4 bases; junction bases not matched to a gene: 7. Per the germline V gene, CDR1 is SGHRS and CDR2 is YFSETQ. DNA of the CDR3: TGCGCCAGCGGAATTACAGGGGCCACTGAAGCTTTCTTT. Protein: CASGITGATEAFF. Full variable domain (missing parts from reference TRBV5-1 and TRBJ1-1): KAGVTQTPRYLIKTRGQQVTLSCSPISGHRSVSWYQQTPGQGLQFLFEYFSETQRNKGNFPGRFSGRQFSNSRSEMNVSTLELGDSALYLCASGITGATEAFFGQGTRLTVV.

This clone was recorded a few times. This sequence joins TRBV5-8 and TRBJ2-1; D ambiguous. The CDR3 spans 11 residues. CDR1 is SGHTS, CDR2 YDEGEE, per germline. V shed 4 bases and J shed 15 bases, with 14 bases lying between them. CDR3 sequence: CASSAGSGLFF. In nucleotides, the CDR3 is TGTGCCAGCAGCGCCGGCTCAGGTCTGTTCTTC.

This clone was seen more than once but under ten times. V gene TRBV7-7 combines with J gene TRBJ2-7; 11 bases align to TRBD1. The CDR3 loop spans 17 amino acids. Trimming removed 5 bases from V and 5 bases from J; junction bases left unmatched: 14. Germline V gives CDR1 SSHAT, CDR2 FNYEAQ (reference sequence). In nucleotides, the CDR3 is TGTGCCAGCAGCCCATACCCAAAGGGACAGGGGGGGGACGAGCAGTACTTC. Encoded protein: CASSPYPKGQGGDEQYF.

CDR3 loop: CASSSTGGRDEQFF. In DNA form, the CDR3 reads TGTGCCAGCAGCTCTACAGGGGGCAGGGATGAGCAGTTCTTC. This rearrangement joins TRBV7-9 to TRBJ2-1; TRBD1 aligns across 9 bases. This CDR3 comprises 14 residues. In germline, CDR1 is SEHNR, CDR2 FQNEAQ (reference sequence). V gave up 4 bases and J gave up 8 bases; unmatched junction bases: 6.

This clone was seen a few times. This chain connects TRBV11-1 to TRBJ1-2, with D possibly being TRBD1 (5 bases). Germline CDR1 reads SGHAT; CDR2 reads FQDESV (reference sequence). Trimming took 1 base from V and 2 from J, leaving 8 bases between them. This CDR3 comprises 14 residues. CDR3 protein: CASSLGTFNYGYTF. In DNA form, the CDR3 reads TGTGCCAGCAGCTTAGGGACATTCAACTATGGCTACACCTTC.